The rows below give T cell receptor beta chains drawn from one sample of a study of response to subunit inactivated influenza vaccine. TCRdb independently ran MiXCR on the RT-PCR reads; one entry per CDR3 protein. Among a few hundred thousand distinct CDR3 sequences listed, 12% to 15% were seen once. The sample in question was PBMCs from blood, obtained about 12 days after vaccination. The receptors were gathered from a man aged 45-65 years who received an inactivated influenza vaccine. Both conserved end residues are part of each CDR3.

TRBV7-2	TRBJ1-3	CASSSTQGADSGNTIYF
TRBV6-2/TRBV6-3	TRBJ2-1	CASRPSGGARNEQFF
TRBV4-3	TRBJ2-5	CASSQDRGLIQETQYF
TRBV12-3/TRBV12-4	TRBJ2-2	CASSVWGNTGELFF
TRBV7-9	TRBJ2-5	CASSLYGGQETQYF
TRBV11-3	TRBJ2-1	CASSINGRWDEQFF
TRBV6-2/TRBV6-3	TRBJ2-3	CASSSQRTDTQYF
TRBV24-1	TRBJ2-2	CATSDSGWPGELFF
TRBV29-1	TRBJ2-7	CSGSVGRNEQYF
TRBV7-9	TRBJ1-3	CASSLEPGISGNTIYF
TRBV29-1	TRBJ1-2	CSVAGSGYGYTF
TRBV20-1	TRBJ2-1	CSARTGVAFHEQFF
TRBV15	TRBJ1-2	CATSRGSEGRAYGYTF
TRBV20-1	TRBJ2-5	CSAGVAGKGQETQYF
TRBV6-1	TRBJ2-3	CASSNSGRSTDTQYF
TRBV29-1	TRBJ2-3	CSVVSSVLGSTDTQYF
TRBV5-1	TRBJ2-5	CASSEGLAEAETQYF
TRBV12-3/TRBV12-4	TRBJ2-3	CASSLRPGRTDTQYF
TRBV9	TRBJ2-7	CASSVGSGGNYEQYF
TRBV19	TRBJ2-5	CASSNAPKEGEETQYF
TRBV29-1	TRBJ2-7	CSVRLAGVPYEQYF
TRBV7-9	TRBJ2-7	CASTRTEFHEQYF
TRBV7-8	TRBJ2-7	CASSPGGGHSYEQYF
TRBV5-1	TRBJ2-7	CASSLGGTGFPYEQYF
TRBV12-3/TRBV12-4	TRBJ2-6	CASSFWDRASGANVLTF
TRBV9	TRBJ2-7	CASSPNSGGLYEQYF
TRBV12-3/TRBV12-4	TRBJ2-7	CASSLHGLYEQYF